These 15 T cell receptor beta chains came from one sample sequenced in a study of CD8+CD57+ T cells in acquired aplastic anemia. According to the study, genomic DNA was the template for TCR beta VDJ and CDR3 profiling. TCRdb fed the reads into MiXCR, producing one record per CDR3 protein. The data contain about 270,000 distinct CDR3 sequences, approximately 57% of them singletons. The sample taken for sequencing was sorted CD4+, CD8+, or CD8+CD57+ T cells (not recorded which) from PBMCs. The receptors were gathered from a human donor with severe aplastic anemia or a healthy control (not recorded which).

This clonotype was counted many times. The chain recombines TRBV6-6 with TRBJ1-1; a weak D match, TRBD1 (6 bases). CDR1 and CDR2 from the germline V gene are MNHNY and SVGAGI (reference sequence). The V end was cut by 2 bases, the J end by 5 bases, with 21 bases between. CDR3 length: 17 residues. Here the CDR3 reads CASSYPPGAGVRTEAFF. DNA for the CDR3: TGTGCCAGCAGTTACCCCCCCGGGGCAGGGGTGAGGACTGAAGCTTTCTTT.

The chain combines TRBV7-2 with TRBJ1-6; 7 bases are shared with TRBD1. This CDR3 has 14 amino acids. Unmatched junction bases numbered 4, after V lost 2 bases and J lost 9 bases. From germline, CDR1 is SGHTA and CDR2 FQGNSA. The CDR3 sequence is CASSLFRQGSPLHF. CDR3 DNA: TGTGCCAGCAGCTTATTCCGACAGGGTTCACCCCTCCACTTT. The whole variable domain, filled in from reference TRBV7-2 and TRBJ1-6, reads GAGVSQSPSNKVTEKGKDVELRCDPISGHTALYWYRQSLGQGLEFLIYFQGNSAPDKSGLPSDRFSAERTGGSVSTLTIQRTQQEDSAVYLCASSLFRQGSPLHFGNGTRLTVT.

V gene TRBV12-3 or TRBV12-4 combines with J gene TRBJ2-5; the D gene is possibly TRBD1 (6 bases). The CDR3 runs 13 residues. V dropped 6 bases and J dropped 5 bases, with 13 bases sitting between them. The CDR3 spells CASSRGGWETQYF. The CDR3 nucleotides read TGTGCCAGCAGCCGAGGGGGTTGGGAGACCCAGTACTTC.

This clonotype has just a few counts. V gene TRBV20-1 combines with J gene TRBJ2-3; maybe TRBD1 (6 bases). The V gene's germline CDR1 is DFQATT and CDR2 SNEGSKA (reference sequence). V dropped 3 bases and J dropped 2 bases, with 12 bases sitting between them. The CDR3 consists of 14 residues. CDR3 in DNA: TGCAGTGCTAGGCACAGGGAATCCACAGATACGCAGTATTTT. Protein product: CSARHRESTDTQYF.

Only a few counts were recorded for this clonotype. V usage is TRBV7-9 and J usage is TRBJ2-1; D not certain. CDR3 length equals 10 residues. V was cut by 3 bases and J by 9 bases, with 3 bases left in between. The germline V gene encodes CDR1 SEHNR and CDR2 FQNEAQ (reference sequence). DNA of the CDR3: TGTGCCAGCAGCTTGGGTGAGCAGTTCTTC. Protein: CASSLGEQFF. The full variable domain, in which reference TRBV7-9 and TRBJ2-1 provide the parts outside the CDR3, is DTGVSQNPRHKITKRGQNVTFRCDPISEHNRLYWYRQTLGQGPEFLTYFQNEAQLEKSRLLSDRFSAERPKGSFSTLEIQRTEQGDSAMYLCASSLGEQFFGPGTRLTVL.

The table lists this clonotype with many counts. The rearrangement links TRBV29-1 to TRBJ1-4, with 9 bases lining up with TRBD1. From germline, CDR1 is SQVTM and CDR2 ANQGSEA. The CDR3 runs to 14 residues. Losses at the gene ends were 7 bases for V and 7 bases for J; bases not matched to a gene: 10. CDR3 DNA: TGCAGCGCTAGCAAGGCGGGACAGGGTGAAAAACTGTTTTTT. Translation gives CSASKAGQGEKLFF. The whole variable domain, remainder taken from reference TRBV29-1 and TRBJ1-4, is SAVISQKPSRDICQRGTSLTIQCQVDSQVTMMFWYRQQPGQSLTLIATANQGSEATYESGFVIDKFPISRPNLTFSTLTVSNMSPEDSSIYLCSASKAGQGEKLFFGSGTQLSVL.

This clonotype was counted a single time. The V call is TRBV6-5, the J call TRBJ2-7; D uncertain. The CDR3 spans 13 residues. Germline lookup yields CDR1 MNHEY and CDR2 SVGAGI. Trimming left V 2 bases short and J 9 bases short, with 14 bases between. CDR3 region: CASSYVNCDVQYF. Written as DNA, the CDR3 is TGTGCCAGCAGTTACGTTAACTGCGACGTGCAGTACTTC.

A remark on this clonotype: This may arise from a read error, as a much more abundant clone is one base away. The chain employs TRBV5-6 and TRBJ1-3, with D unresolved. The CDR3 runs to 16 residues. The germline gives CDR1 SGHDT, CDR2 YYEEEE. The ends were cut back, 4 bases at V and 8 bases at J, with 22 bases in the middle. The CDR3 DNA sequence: TGTGCCAGCAGCCAGAACATGTGGATAAATTGGGACACCATATATTTT. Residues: CASSQNMWINWDTIYF.

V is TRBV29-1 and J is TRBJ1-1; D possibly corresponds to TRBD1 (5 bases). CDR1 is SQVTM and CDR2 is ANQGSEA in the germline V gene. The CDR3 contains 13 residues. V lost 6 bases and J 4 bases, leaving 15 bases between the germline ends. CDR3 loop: CSVDNAGRTEAFF. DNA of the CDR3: TGCAGCGTCGACAATGCAGGGCGCACTGAAGCTTTCTTT.

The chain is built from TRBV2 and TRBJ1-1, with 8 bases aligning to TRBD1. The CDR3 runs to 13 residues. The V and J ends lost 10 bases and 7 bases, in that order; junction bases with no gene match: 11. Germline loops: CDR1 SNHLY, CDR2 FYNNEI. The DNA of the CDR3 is TGTGCCAACAAGGGCAGGGGGCCAGATGAAGCTTTCTTT. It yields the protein CANKGRGPDEAFF.

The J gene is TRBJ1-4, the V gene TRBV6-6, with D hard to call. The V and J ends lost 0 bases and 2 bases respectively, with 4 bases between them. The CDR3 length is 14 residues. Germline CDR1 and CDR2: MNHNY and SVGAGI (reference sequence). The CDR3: CASSYSRTNEKLFF. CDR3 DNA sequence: TGTGCCAGCAGTTACTCGAGGACTAATGAAAAACTGTTTTTT.

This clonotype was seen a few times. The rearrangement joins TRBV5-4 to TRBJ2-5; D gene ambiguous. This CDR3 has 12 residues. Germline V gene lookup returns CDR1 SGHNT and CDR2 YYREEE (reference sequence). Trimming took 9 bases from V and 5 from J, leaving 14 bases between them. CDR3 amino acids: CATTPPNETQYF. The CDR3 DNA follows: TGTGCCACCACCCCCCCCAACGAGACCCAGTACTTC.

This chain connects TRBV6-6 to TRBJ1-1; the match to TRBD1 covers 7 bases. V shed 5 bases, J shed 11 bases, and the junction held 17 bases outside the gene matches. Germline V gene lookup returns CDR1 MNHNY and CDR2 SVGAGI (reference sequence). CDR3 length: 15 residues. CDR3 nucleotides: TGTGCCAGCAGTCGCCTCCGGGACAGTGGCCCTAGGGCTTTCTTT. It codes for CASSRLRDSGPRAFF.

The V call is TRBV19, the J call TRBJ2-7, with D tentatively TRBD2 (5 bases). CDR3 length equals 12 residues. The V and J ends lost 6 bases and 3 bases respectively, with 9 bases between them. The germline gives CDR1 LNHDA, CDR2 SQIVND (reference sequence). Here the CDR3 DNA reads TGTGCCAGTAGCGGAGGCATCTACGAGCAGTACTTC. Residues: CASSGGIYEQYF. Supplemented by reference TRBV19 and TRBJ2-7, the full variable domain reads DGGITQSPKYLFRKEGQNVTLSCEQNLNHDAMYWYRQDPGQGLRLIYYSQIVNDFQKGDIAEGYSVSREKKESFPLTVTSAQKNPTAFYLCASSGGIYEQYFGPGTRLTVT.

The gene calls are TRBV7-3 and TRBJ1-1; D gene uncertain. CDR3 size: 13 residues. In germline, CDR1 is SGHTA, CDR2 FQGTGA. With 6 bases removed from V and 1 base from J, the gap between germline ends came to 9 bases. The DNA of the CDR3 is TGTGCCAGCAGTCCTTCGCAGAACACTGAAGCTTTCTTT. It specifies CASSPSQNTEAFF.